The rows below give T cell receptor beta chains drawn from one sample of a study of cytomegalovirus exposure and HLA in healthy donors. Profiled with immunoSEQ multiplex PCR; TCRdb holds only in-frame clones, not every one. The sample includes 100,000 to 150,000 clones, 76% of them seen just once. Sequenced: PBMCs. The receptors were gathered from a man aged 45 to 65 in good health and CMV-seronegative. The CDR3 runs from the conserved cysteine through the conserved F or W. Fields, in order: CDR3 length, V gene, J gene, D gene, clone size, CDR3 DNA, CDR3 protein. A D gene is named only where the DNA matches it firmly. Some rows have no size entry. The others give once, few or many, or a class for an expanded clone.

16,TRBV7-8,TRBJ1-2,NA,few,TGTGCCAGCAGCTTATGGGTGTCACGGGAACCCTATGGCTACACCTTC,CASSLWVSREPYGYTF
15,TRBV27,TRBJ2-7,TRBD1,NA,TGTGCCAGCAGTTTAGGGGACAGGGGACCGTACGAGCAGTACTTC,CASSLGDRGPYEQYF
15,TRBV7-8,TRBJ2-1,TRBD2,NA,TGTGCCAGCAGCTTAGGAGCAGCGGGGGGGCTTGAGCAGTTCTTC,CASSLGAAGGLEQFF
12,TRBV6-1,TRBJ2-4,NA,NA,TGTGCCAGCTCCCAAGACAGTAACATTCAGTACTTC,CASSQDSNIQYF
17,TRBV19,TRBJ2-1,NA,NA,TGTGCCAGTAGTATCTCTCCGGACAGCCGCTCCTACAATGAGCAGTTCTTC,CASSISPDSRSYNEQFF
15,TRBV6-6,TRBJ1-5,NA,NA,TGTGCCAGCAGTTACTCGGCCGGGGACAATCAGCCCCAGCATTTT,CASSYSAGDNQPQHF
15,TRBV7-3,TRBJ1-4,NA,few,TGTGCCAGCAGCCAAGGGAGGGAACCTAATGAAAAACTGTTTTTT,CASSQGREPNEKLFF
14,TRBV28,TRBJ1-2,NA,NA,TGTGCCAGCAGTTTAGGGTCGACGGGCTATGGCTACACCTTC,CASSLGSTGYGYTF
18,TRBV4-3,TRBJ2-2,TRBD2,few,TGCGCCAGCAGCCAAGTACTAGCGGGGGGCACGAACACCGGGGAGCTGTTTTTT,CASSQVLAGGTNTGELFF
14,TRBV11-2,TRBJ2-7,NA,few,TGTGCCAGCAGCTTAGGGGGCCAGGGCTACGAGCAGTACTTC,CASSLGGQGYEQYF
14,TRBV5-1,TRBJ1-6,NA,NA,TGCGCCAGCAGCCGTGGACAATTGGATTCACCCCTCCACTTT,CASSRGQLDSPLHF
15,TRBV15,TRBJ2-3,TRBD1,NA,TGTGCCACCAGCAGCAGGACAGGGGGTGCAGATACGCAGTATTTT,CATSSRTGGADTQYF
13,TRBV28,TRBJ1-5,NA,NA,TGTGCCAGCAGTCCCGGGAGCAATCAGCCCCAGCATTTT,CASSPGSNQPQHF
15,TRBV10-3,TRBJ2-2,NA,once,NA,CAISDHPNEPGSCFF
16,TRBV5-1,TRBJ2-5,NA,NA,TGCGCCAGCAGCTTGGAAGCCAGGGGCGGGCGGGAGACCCAGTACTTC,CASSLEARGGRETQYF
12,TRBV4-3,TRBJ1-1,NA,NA,TGCGCCAGCAGCCAAGAACAGGGTAGAGCTTTCTTT,CASSQEQGRAFF
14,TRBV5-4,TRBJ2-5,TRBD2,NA,TGTGCCAGCAGCTCTGCGGGGGGCAAAGAGACCCAGTACTTC,CASSSAGGKETQYF
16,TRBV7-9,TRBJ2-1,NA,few,TGTGCCAGCAGCTTGGGGGACGGGAGCTCCTACAATGAGCAGTTCTTC,CASSLGDGSSYNEQFF
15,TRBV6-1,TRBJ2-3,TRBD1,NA,TGTGCCAGCAGTGTTCATTCGGGACAGGGGAATACGCAGTATTTT,CASSVHSGQGNTQYF
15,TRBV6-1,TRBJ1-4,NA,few,TGTGCCAGCGTTAGAAACAGAGCAACTAATGAAAAACTGTTTTTT,CASVRNRATNEKLFF
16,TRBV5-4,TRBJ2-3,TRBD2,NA,TGTGCCAGCAGCTTGGATCTAGCGGGGAGCACAGATACGCAGTATTTT,CASSLDLAGSTDTQYF
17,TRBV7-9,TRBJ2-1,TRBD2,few,TGTGCCAGCAGACAGACTAGCGGGGGGGCCTGGAACAATGAGCAGTTCTTC,CASRQTSGGAWNNEQFF
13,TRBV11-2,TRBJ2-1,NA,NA,TGTGCCAGCAGCTTTCGTGACCGCGGGGAGCAGTTCTTC,CASSFRDRGEQFF
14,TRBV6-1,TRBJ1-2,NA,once,TGTGCCAGCAGCCCTACTTTCGAGAACTATGGCTACACCTTC,CASSPTFENYGYTF
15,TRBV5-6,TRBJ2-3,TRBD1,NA,TGTGCCAGCAGCTTGGGGGACAGGCCTACAGATACGCAGTATTTT,CASSLGDRPTDTQYF
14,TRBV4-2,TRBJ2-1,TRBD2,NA,TGTGCCAGCAGCCCAAGTCCTAGCGGCAATGAGCAGTTCTTC,CASSPSPSGNEQFF
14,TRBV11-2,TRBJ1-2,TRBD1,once,TGTGCCAGCAGCTCCCCGGGGAGGGACAGGGGCTACACCTTC,CASSSPGRDRGYTF
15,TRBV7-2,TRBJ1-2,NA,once,TGTGCCAGCAGTTTCGATGAGACAGGCCCTGATGGCCACACCTTC,CASSFDETGPDGHTF
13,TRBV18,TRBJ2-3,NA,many,TGTGCCAGCTCACCACCAGCACAGAATACGCAGTATTTT,CASSPPAQNTQYF
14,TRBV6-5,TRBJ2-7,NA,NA,TGTGCCAGCAGTTCCACTATGGGAGGAGACGAGCAGTACTTC,CASSSTMGGDEQYF
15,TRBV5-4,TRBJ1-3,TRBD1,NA,TGTGCCAGCAGCTTGGAGACAGGGACTGGAAACACCATATATTTT,CASSLETGTGNTIYF
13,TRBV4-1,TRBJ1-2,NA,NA,TGCGCCAGCAGCCAAACGAGAGACTATGGCTACACCTTC,CASSQTRDYGYTF
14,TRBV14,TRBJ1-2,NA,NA,TGTGCCAGCAGCCTTGGCAGGGTTGGCTATGGCTACACCTTC,CASSLGRVGYGYTF
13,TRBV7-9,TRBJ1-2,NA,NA,TGTGCCAGCAGCCCACAGGGAGGGAGTGGCTACACCTTC,CASSPQGGSGYTF
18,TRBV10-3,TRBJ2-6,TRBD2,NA,TGTGCCATCAGTGCTATTACTAGCGGGGGGGCTGGGGCCAACGTCCTGACTTTC,CAISAITSGGAGANVLTF
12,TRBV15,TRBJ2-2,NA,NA,TGTGCCACCAGCATCGTGAGCGGGGAGCTGTTTTTT,CATSIVSGELFF
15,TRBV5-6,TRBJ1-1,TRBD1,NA,TGTGCCAGCAGCTCACTTAGACAGGGGAACACTGAAGCTTTCTTT,CASSSLRQGNTEAFF
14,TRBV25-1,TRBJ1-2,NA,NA,TGTGCCAGCAGGGCAGGGAACGGTAACTATGGCTACACCTTC,CASRAGNGNYGYTF
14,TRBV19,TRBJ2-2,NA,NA,TGTGCCAGTAGTATGGTCGGGGACACCGGGGAGCTGTTTTTT,CASSMVGDTGELFF
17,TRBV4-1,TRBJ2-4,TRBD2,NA,TGCGCCAGCAGCCCCAGCCGGGGGGAGCTAGCCAAAAACATTCAGTACTTC,CASSPSRGELAKNIQYF
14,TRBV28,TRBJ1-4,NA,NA,TGTGCCAGCAGTTTAAAGGGGTTTAATGAAAAACTGTTTTTT,CASSLKGFNEKLFF
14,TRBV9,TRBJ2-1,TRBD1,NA,TGTGCCAGCAGCGAGGGACAGCTCAGCAATGAGCAGTTCTTC,CASSEGQLSNEQFF
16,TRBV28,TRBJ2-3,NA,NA,TGTGCCAGCAGCGACGGGGACTTCCTTCTAGGTGATACGCAGTATTTT,CASSDGDFLLGDTQYF
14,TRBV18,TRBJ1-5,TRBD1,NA,TGTGCCAGCTCACCTTCGGACAGGGATCAGCCCCAGCATTTT,CASSPSDRDQPQHF
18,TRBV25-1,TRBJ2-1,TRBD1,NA,TGTGCCAGCAGTGGATTTCGAGGGCAGGGGGTTTCCTACAATGAGCAGTTCTTC,CASSGFRGQGVSYNEQFF
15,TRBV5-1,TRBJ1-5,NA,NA,TGCGCCAGCAGCGAGCAGGGAATAGGCAATCAGCCCCAGCATTTT,CASSEQGIGNQPQHF
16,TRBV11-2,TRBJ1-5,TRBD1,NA,TGTGCCAGCAGCTTAGATGGGACAGGGGTTAATCAGCCCCAGCATTTT,CASSLDGTGVNQPQHF
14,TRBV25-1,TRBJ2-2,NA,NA,TGTGCCAGCAGAAAAGGACAGAACACCGGGGAGCTGTTTTTT,CASRKGQNTGELFF
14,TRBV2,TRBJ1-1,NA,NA,TGTGCCACTTCCCCGACAGTTGGCAACACTGAAGCTTTCTTT,CATSPTVGNTEAFF
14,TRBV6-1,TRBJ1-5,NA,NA,TGTGCCAGCAGTTTCTCAGATGGCCCTCAGCCCCAGCATTTT,CASSFSDGPQPQHF
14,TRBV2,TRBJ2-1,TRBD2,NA,TGTGCCACCCATAGCGGGGGGGCCTACAATGAGCAGTTCTTC,CATHSGGAYNEQFF